This is a list of T cell receptor beta chains from one sample in a study of cytomegalovirus exposure and HLA in healthy donors. Profiled with immunoSEQ multiplex PCR; TCRdb holds only in-frame clones, not every one. The sample totals around 100,000 clones. Sequenced: PBMCs. The receptors here all came from a man in his fifties or sixties in good health and CMV-seronegative. CDR3s include the opening cysteine and the closing phenylalanine or tryptophan. Fields, in order: V gene, J gene, D gene, CDR3 DNA, CDR3 protein. D genes are given only for firm matches.

TRBV4-3	TRBJ2-1	TRBD2	TGCGCCAGCAGCCAAGAACCCCTCCGGGGGGAAAACAATGAGCAGTTCTTC	CASSQEPLRGENNEQFF
TRBV6-5	TRBJ1-1	TRBD1	TGTGCCAGCAGACTCCGGACAGGGGAGGTGTTTGGGGCTTTCTTT	CASRLRTGEVFGAFF
TRBV6-1	TRBJ2-5	NA	TGTGCCACAAGGGGAACAGGGTCGGAAGAGACCCAGTACTTC	CATRGTGSEETQYF
TRBV11-2	TRBJ2-7	NA	TGTGCCAGCAGCTTTAGTTCGGGGGGCAAGGTGAATTTCTACGAGCAGTACTTC	CASSFSSGGKVNFYEQYF
TRBV4-3	TRBJ2-1	NA	TGCGCCAGCAGCCAAGGACGAGGCTCCTACAATGAGCAGTTCTTC	CASSQGRGSYNEQFF
TRBV11-2	TRBJ1-3	NA	TGTGCCAGCAGCTTTGGGCTTTCTGGAAACACCATATATTTT	CASSFGLSGNTIYF
TRBV7-9	TRBJ1-1	TRBD1	TGTGCCAGCAGCTTGACAGGGGGCACTTACGCATGGAGCACTGAAGCTTTCTTT	CASSLTGGTYAWSTEAFF
TRBV7-2	TRBJ1-2	TRBD1	TGTGCCAGCAACACACGACAGGGGGCGGGCTATGGCTACACCTTC	CASNTRQGAGYGYTF
TRBV18	TRBJ1-1	NA	TGTGCCAGCTCACCGCAGAGCGCTGAAGCTTTCTTT	CASSPQSAEAFF
TRBV7-9	TRBJ1-2	TRBD1	TGTGCCAGCAGCTCCTATCCCGGGACAGTGAACTATGGCTACACCTTC	CASSSYPGTVNYGYTF